Listed below are T cell receptor beta chains from one sample, sequenced in a study of cytomegalovirus exposure and HLA in healthy donors. TCRdb keeps only in-frame clones here, not all; method: immunoSEQ multiplex PCR. The sample consists of about 64,000 clones, 60% to 75% of them appearing once. The sample taken for sequencing was PBMCs. These receptor sequences come from a male donor in good health and CMV-seropositive. Both conserved end residues are part of each CDR3. D genes are given only for firm matches. The size of a clone is reported for some rows only, either as once, few or many, or as a class for expanded clones.

v_gene,j_gene,abundance,d_gene,CDR3nt,CDR3aa
TRBV29-1,TRBJ2-5,.,.,TGCAGCGTTGAGTCAACAGGTTTCCAAGAGACCCAGTACTTC,CSVESTGFQETQYF
TRBV7-6,TRBJ2-5,few,.,TGTGCCAGCAGCCGCCGGGTTGGTGAGACCCAGTACTTC,CASSRRVGETQYF
TRBV10-3,TRBJ1-6,.,.,TGTGCCATCAGTCCGATCGCGGCCGAGAATTCACCCCTCCACTTT,CAISPIAAENSPLHF
TRBV18,TRBJ2-7,.,.,TGTGCCAGCTCACCAGGGGTCGAGGGCGAGCAGTACTTC,CASSPGVEGEQYF
TRBV7-9,TRBJ2-3,.,.,TGTGCCAGCAGCGTAAGGTGGAGGGAGAGCTTAACAGATACGCAGTATTTT,CASSVRWRESLTDTQYF
TRBV5-1,TRBJ1-6,.,TRBD1,TGCGCCAGCAGCTTAGACAGGGAGAATAATTCACCCCTCCACTTT,CASSLDRENNSPLHF
TRBV4-1,TRBJ2-7,.,.,TGCGCCAGCAGCCAAGTTAGTAACGGAGACTACGAGCAGTACTTC,CASSQVSNGDYEQYF
TRBV6-1,TRBJ2-2,once,.,TGTGCCAGCAGTGAAAGTAGCGAGGGCGGGGAGCTGTTTTTT,CASSESSEGGELFF
TRBV7-9,TRBJ2-7,few,.,TGTTCCAGCACGGAGGGAACCTACGAGCAGTACTTC,CSSTEGTYEQYF
TRBV9,TRBJ2-3,.,TRBD1,TGTGCCAGCAGCGACCCATTGACAGGGTTGACAGATACGCAGTATTTT,CASSDPLTGLTDTQYF
TRBV5-4,TRBJ2-1,.,TRBD2,TGTGCCAGCACCCCGGGGGGATCGAGCTCCTACAATGAGCAGTTCTTC,CASTPGGSSSYNEQFF
TRBV11-3,TRBJ1-1,.,.,TGTGCCAGCAGCTTAGTTATGAACACTGAAGCTTTCTTT,CASSLVMNTEAFF
TRBV5-1,TRBJ2-7,.,TRBD2,TGCGCCAGCAGTTCCGGGACTAGCATTACCTACGAGCAGTACTTC,CASSSGTSITYEQYF
TRBV6-5,TRBJ1-2,.,.,TGTGCCAGCAGCACTAGGGATCCCTATGGCTACACCTTC,CASSTRDPYGYTF
TRBV6-1,TRBJ1-6,.,TRBD1,TGTGCCAGCAGTACGGGGGGACAGGGGAATTCACCCCTCCACTTT,CASSTGGQGNSPLHF
TRBV9,TRBJ1-1,.,TRBD1,TGTGCCAGCAGCGTAGGGGTCGGACAGGGTGGCAAAGCTTTCTTT,CASSVGVGQGGKAFF
TRBV11-2,TRBJ1-1,.,.,TGTGCCAGCAGCTTTCTCTCTGAAGCTTTCTTT,CASSFLSEAFF
TRBV6-5,TRBJ2-2,.,TRBD1,TGTGCCAGCAGCCTACAGGGGGCGATCGGGGAGCTGTTTTTT,CASSLQGAIGELFF
TRBV6-5,TRBJ1-6,.,TRBD1,TGTGCCAGCAGAGGACAGGGGGTTATTTCACCCCTCCACTTT,CASRGQGVISPLHF
TRBV7-2,TRBJ1-2,.,.,TGTGCCAGCATCCCTTCGCGTGGGGGCCTGACCTATGGCTACACCTTC,CASIPSRGGLTYGYTF
TRBV11-2,TRBJ2-5,.,.,TGTGCCAGCAGCTTAGGCTCGGCGGCCCAGTACTTC,CASSLGSAAQYF
TRBV7-2,TRBJ1-1,.,.,TGTGCCAGCAGCTTAGTGGCAGGAGGATCCATGAACACTGAAGCTTTCTTT,CASSLVAGGSMNTEAFF
TRBV19,TRBJ1-2,few,.,TGTGCCAGTAGTATAAGCCCAGGGTCTCTTGGCTACACCTTC,CASSISPGSLGYTF
TRBV7-8,TRBJ1-1,.,TRBD1,TGTGCCAGCAGCTGGACAGGTTGGGCTGAAGCTTTCTTT,CASSWTGWAEAFF
TRBV7-9,TRBJ1-1,few,.,TGTGCCAGCAGCTCGATGCATAATTCGGGGGTCAATGAAGAAGCTTTCTTT,CASSSMHNSGVNEEAFF
TRBV2,TRBJ1-3,few,.,TGTGCCAGCAGTGAGACATTAGGAAACACCATATATTTT,CASSETLGNTIYF
TRBV10-1,TRBJ1-6,.,TRBD1,TGCGCCAGCAGAGGGGACAGGGCAAATTCACCCCTCCACTTT,CASRGDRANSPLHF
TRBV25-1,TRBJ2-3,few,TRBD2,TGTGCGAGCAGGAAGGGGGCGGGAGGGATCCGCACAGATACGCAGTATTTT,CASRKGAGGIRTDTQYF
TRBV4-3,TRBJ2-1,few,TRBD1,TGCGCCAGCAGCCAGGAACCGGGACAGAGCTACAATGAGCAGTTCTTC,CASSQEPGQSYNEQFF
TRBV10-1,TRBJ2-3,.,TRBD1,TGCGCCAGCAGTGAAGGACAGGGAACAGATACGCAGTATTTT,CASSEGQGTDTQYF
TRBV2,TRBJ2-5,.,TRBD1,TGTGCCAGCATCCCCTCGCCAGGGGGCTTGGGCGAGACCCAGTACTTC,CASIPSPGGLGETQYF
TRBV27,TRBJ2-7,.,.,TGTGCCAGCAGTCCTATCGACACTTCCTACGAGCAGTACTTC,CASSPIDTSYEQYF
TRBV6-6,TRBJ1-5,.,TRBD1,TGTGCCAGCATTGACAGGGTCAATCAGCCCCAGCATTTT,CASIDRVNQPQHF
TRBV5-6,TRBJ1-3,.,TRBD1,TGTGCCAGCAGCTCGGCGGGACAGGGGGCCTCAGGAAACACCATATATTTT,CASSSAGQGASGNTIYF
TRBV5-1,TRBJ1-4,.,.,TGCGCCAGCAGCCCGGACACGGTCCGTGGTGAAAAACTGTTTTTT,CASSPDTVRGEKLFF
TRBV27,TRBJ2-5,.,TRBD1,TGTGCCAGCAGACCCGACCGGGACAGGGGGCGTGAGCAGTACTTC,CASRPDRDRGREQYF
TRBV5-1,TRBJ2-7,.,TRBD1,TGCGCCAGCAGCTTGGACTGGGACAGATCCTACGAGCAGTACTTC,CASSLDWDRSYEQYF
TRBV11-2,TRBJ2-7,.,TRBD1,TGTGCCAGCGGACAGGCCGGGACGGTAGTCTACGAGCAGTACTTC,CASGQAGTVVYEQYF
TRBV18,TRBJ2-7,.,.,TGTGCCAGCTCCCCGGACAGCTCCTACGAGCAGTACTTC,CASSPDSSYEQYF
TRBV6-5,TRBJ2-7,.,TRBD1,TGTGCCAGCATTAGAACCGGGACAGGGGACTACGGGCAGTACTTC,CASIRTGTGDYGQYF
TRBV5-6,TRBJ1-2,.,TRBD1,TGTGCCAGCAGTCATGACAGGGTACATGGCTACACCTTC,CASSHDRVHGYTF
TRBV7-3,TRBJ2-1,.,.,TGTGCCAGCAGCCCATCTAGGGGATTAAATGAGCAGTTCTTC,CASSPSRGLNEQFF
TRBV18,TRBJ1-1,few,.,TGTGCCAGCTCCCCCCTCCGGGGGAACACTGAAGCTTTCTTT,CASSPLRGNTEAFF
TRBV27,TRBJ1-2,.,.,TGTGCCAGCAGCCCGGACAGACTTAACTATGGCTACACCTTC,CASSPDRLNYGYTF
TRBV29-1,TRBJ1-2,.,TRBD1,TGCAGCGCTACTACACAGGGACAGGGTATGGGGGGCTACACCTTC,CSATTQGQGMGGYTF
TRBV28,TRBJ1-5,.,TRBD1,TGTGCCAGCAGACCCTCGACAGGGGGTGTTTCTCAGCCCCAGCATTTT,CASRPSTGGVSQPQHF
TRBV19,TRBJ2-7,few,TRBD1,TGTGCCAGTAGCGGTCCGGGACAGGGGTATGGCGAGCAGTACTTC,CASSGPGQGYGEQYF
TRBV6-1,TRBJ2-1,.,TRBD2,TGTGCCAGCAGTGAAGAGGTGACGAGCGGGGGGCCTTACAATGAGCAGTTCTTC,CASSEEVTSGGPYNEQFF
TRBV6-5,TRBJ1-6,.,.,TGTGCCAGCAGTTACCTCAACAGAAATTCACCCCTCCACTTT,CASSYLNRNSPLHF
TRBV5-1,TRBJ2-2,.,.,TGCGCCAGCAGCTGGGGGCCTGGGACCGGGGAGCTGTTTTTT,CASSWGPGTGELFF
TRBV5-4,TRBJ1-2,.,.,TGTGCCAGCAGCCGACGGGACACTAACTATGGCTACACCTTC,CASSRRDTNYGYTF
TRBV19,TRBJ2-1,.,TRBD1,TGTGCCAGTAGTCTACAGGGGTGGAATGAGCAGTTCTTC,CASSLQGWNEQFF
TRBV6-5,TRBJ2-5,.,.,TGTGCCAGCAGTTACAGGGGGGGGGAGACCCAGTACTTC,CASSYRGGETQYF
TRBV5-1,TRBJ2-7,.,TRBD2,TGCGCCAGCAGCTTGGCCTTGACTAGCGGGGGGTACGAGCAGTACTTC,CASSLALTSGGYEQYF
TRBV30,TRBJ1-1,.,.,TGTGCCTGGAGCGGGGGGGACGGTGAAGCTTTCTTT,CAWSGGDGEAFF
TRBV4-3,TRBJ2-2,.,.,TGCGCCAGCAGCTCCGGACTCCTTGGGAACACCGGGGAGCTGTTTTTT,CASSSGLLGNTGELFF
TRBV7-3,TRBJ1-6,.,.,TGTGCCAGCAGCTTTTCAGGGGACAATAATTCACCCCTCCACTTT,CASSFSGDNNSPLHF
TRBV21-1,TRBJ2-6,.,.,TGTGCCAGCAGCAACGGCGGGGGGACTATCATCTCTGGGGCCAACGTCCTGACTTTC,CASSNGGGTIISGANVLTF
TRBV6-1,TRBJ1-1,once,.,TGTGCCAGCAGTGAAAACGAAGAGGAAGCTTTCTTT,CASSENEEEAFF
TRBV7-6,TRBJ2-5,.,.,TGTGCCATGGGGGGATTCGGAGAGACCCAGTACTTC,CAMGGFGETQYF